These 20 T cell receptor beta chains originate from one sample sequenced in a study of T cells expressing NK-cell markers. Reanalyzing the 5' RACE reads, TCRdb keeps one entry per CDR3 protein, without DNA. Its table records 400,000 to 450,000 distinct CDR3 sequences. Sequenced input: blood T cells: a sorted CD56 or NKG2C T cell subset, CD4+ or CD8+ T cells, or bulk PBMC T cells (not recorded which). The receptor set was obtained from a woman aged 18 to 75 in good health.

This chain connects TRBV6-2 or TRBV6-3 to TRBJ2-5; TCRdb indicates TRBD2, and absent DNA this call remains unverified. The CDR3 consists of 11 residues. The germline gives CDR1 MNHEY, CDR2 SVGEGT. CDR3 residues: CASRAGETQYF.

This chain uses TRBV20-1 with TRBJ2-3; TCRdb's D call of TRBD2 is untestable without DNA. The CDR3 spans 16 residues. Germline V gene data show CDR1 as DFQATT and CDR2 as SNEGSKA (reference sequence). CDR3 loop: CSADTSPYGFTDTQYF.

The genes are TRBV20-1 and TRBJ1-2. Germline V CDR1 and CDR2: DFQATT, SNEGSKA (reference sequence). The length of the CDR3 is 15 residues. CDR3: CSASRSPDGNYGYTF.

The rearrangement joins TRBV21-1 to TRBJ2-1; TCRdb returns TRBD2, unconfirmable since there is no DNA. TRBV21-1 is recorded as a pseudogene. There are 21 residues in the CDR3. The CDR3 loop reads CASSKELRTSGGLRTYNEQFF.

The chain couples TRBV6-1 to TRBJ2-2; lacking DNA, the TRBD2 call made by TCRdb goes unchecked. This CDR3 contains 13 residues. Germline CDR1 reads MNHNS; CDR2 reads SASEGT. The CDR3 region is CATRASGSGELFF.

This rearrangement joins TRBV7-2 to TRBJ2-2. Germline V gene sequence: CDR1 SGHTA, CDR2 FQGNSA. This CDR3 spans 15 amino acids. The CDR3 sequence: CASSLTWQKTGELFF.

The chain links TRBV28 to TRBJ1-5; the TCRdb D gene call, TRBD1, has no DNA to confirm it. This CDR3 is built from 15 residues. CDR1 and CDR2 (germline): MDHEN, SYDVKM. Here the CDR3 reads CASSLTAGGHQPQHF.

The rearrangement links TRBV19 to TRBJ1-5. CDR1 LNHDA and CDR2 SQIVND come from the germline V gene (reference sequence). There are 15 residues in the CDR3. The CDR3 sequence: CASSISGGTNQPQHF.

The V call is TRBV9, the J call TRBJ1-1. Germline loops: CDR1 SGDLS, CDR2 YYNGEE. The CDR3 consists of 14 residues. The CDR3 region is CASSVAGGSTEAFF.

The V and J genes are TRBV3-1 and TRBJ2-6; absent DNA, TCRdb's TRBD1 call cannot be checked. CDR1 and CDR2 (germline): LGHDT, YNNKEL (reference sequence). The CDR3 contains 16 residues. CDR3 residues: CASSPQRGMGANVLTF. Filled out from reference TRBV3-1 and TRBJ2-6, the complete variable domain reads DTAVSQTPKYLVTQMGNDKSIKCEQNLGHDTMYWYKQDSKKFLKIMFSYNNKELIINETVPNRFSPKSPDKAHLNLHINSLELGDSAVYFCASSPQRGMGANVLTFGAGSRLTVL.

The chain combines TRBV5-1 with TRBJ2-2; absent DNA, TCRdb's TRBD1 call cannot be checked. The CDR3 length is 15 residues. Germline loops: CDR1 SGHRS, CDR2 YFSETQ. The CDR3 sequence: CAGAQGAANTGELFF. Full variable domain (missing parts from reference TRBV5-1 and TRBJ2-2): KAGVTQTPRYLIKTRGQQVTLSCSPISGHRSVSWYQQTPGQGLQFLFEYFSETQRNKGNFPGRFSGRQFSNSRSEMNVSTLELGDSALYLCAGAQGAANTGELFFGEGSRLTVL.

The CDR3 is CASSPATGLIDTQYF. The chain is built from TRBV4-3 and TRBJ2-3; the D gene TCRdb calls, TRBD1, cannot be checked with no DNA. Germline CDR1 and CDR2: LGHNA and YSLEER. CDR3 length equals 15 residues.

CDR3 residues: CASSPNGDDTGELFF. The rearrangement links TRBV7-2 to TRBJ2-2. The germline CDR1 and CDR2 sequences are SGHTA and FQGNSA. The CDR3 has 15 amino acids.

The genes are TRBV19 and TRBJ2-1. The germline V gene encodes CDR1 LNHDA and CDR2 SQIVND (reference sequence). This CDR3 contains 12 residues. CDR3 in amino acids: CASSIDTYEQFF.

This chain joins TRBV5-1 and TRBJ1-1. This CDR3 comprises 14 residues. The V gene's germline CDR1 is SGHRS and CDR2 YFSETQ. The CDR3 spells CASRGGEVNTEAFF.

The chain has TRBV29-1 and TRBJ2-1; TCRdb returns TRBD1, unconfirmable since there is no DNA. The CDR3 runs to 13 residues. From germline, CDR1 is SQVTM and CDR2 ANQGSEA. This CDR3 is CSTGGSSYNEQFF.

The chain is built from TRBV27 and TRBJ2-3; TCRdb picks TRBD1, but there is no DNA to check that call. This CDR3 has 15 amino acids. Looked up from germline, CDR1 is MNHEY and CDR2 is SMNVEV (reference sequence). CDR3: CASSIKTGLTDTQYF.

V gene TRBV4-3 combines with J gene TRBJ1-1; the D call from TCRdb, TRBD1, cannot be confirmed without DNA. Germline-derived CDR1 and CDR2 are LGHNA and YSLEER. The CDR3 consists of 15 residues. The CDR3: CASSHLRTPNTEAFF.

This chain uses TRBV28 with TRBJ2-7; TCRdb's D call of TRBD2 is untestable without DNA. The CDR3 length is 15 residues. Germline loops: CDR1 MDHEN, CDR2 SYDVKM. The CDR3 spells CASSDSGVSSYEQYF.

The V and J genes are TRBV20-1 and TRBJ2-3. There are 14 residues in the CDR3. CDR1 is DFQATT, CDR2 SNEGSKA, per germline (reference sequence). Here the CDR3 reads CSARWVQLTDTQYF.